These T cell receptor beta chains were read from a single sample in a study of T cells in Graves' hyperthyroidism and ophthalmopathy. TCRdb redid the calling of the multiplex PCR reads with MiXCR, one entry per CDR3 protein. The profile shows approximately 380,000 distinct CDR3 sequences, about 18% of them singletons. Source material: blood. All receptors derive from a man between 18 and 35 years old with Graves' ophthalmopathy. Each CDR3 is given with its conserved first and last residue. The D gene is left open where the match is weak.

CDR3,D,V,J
CATSRGPYEQYF,-,TRBV15,TRBJ2-7
CATSDLEDRDEQFF,TRBD1,TRBV24-1,TRBJ2-1
CSANSDRNTEAFF,-,TRBV20-1,TRBJ1-1
CAISEYGTTDSSPLHF,-,TRBV10-3,TRBJ1-6
CASSADANTIYF,-,TRBV5-1,TRBJ1-3
CASSLEGTEWNTGELFF,-,TRBV5-1,TRBJ2-2
CASSQTSGTGGADTQYF,TRBD1,TRBV4-1,TRBJ2-3
CASSSGAGGDEQYF,TRBD1,TRBV5-1,TRBJ2-7
CASSGRGWGEQFF,-,TRBV6-2/TRBV6-3,TRBJ2-1
CASSYGSANYGYTF,-,TRBV12-3/TRBV12-4,TRBJ1-2
CASSLRPREQYF,-,TRBV11-2,TRBJ2-7
CASSRTGTINTGELFF,TRBD1,TRBV7-3,TRBJ2-2
CASSPRTAYGYTF,-,TRBV12-3/TRBV12-4,TRBJ1-2
CASRWLGSSYNSPLHF,-,TRBV5-1,TRBJ1-6
CSARRDSNTGELFF,TRBD1,TRBV20-1,TRBJ2-2
CASSLGIPAILFF,-,TRBV12-3/TRBV12-4,TRBJ1-4
CASSQGQGLGSPLHF,TRBD1,TRBV5-1,TRBJ1-6
CASSHSRAGQETQYF,-,TRBV6-1,TRBJ2-5
CASSQTDQPQHF,-,TRBV18,TRBJ1-5
CASSYPPPRTNQPQHF,-,TRBV6-2/TRBV6-3,TRBJ1-5
CASSQAGRGYTF,-,TRBV3-1,TRBJ1-2
CASSPPGAQYF,-,TRBV27,TRBJ2-4
CSARDLGYEQYF,-,TRBV20-1,TRBJ2-7
CASSFHQGNNFF,-,TRBV12-3/TRBV12-4,TRBJ1-1
CASSFGQETQYF,-,TRBV12-3/TRBV12-4,TRBJ2-5
CASSPPNQQTVNTEAFF,-,TRBV18,TRBJ1-1
CASSYGGDRGYEQYF,TRBD1,TRBV7-9,TRBJ2-7
CASSLAWGHISSYEQYF,-,TRBV5-1,TRBJ2-7
CASREQGSTEAFF,-,TRBV25-1,TRBJ1-1
CAISESADSPLHF,-,TRBV10-3,TRBJ1-6
CASSVVGGGSDTQYF,-,TRBV9,TRBJ2-3
CASTVWGIGGTPLHF,-,TRBV28,TRBJ1-6
CASSLDGGLEQYF,-,TRBV7-9,TRBJ2-7
CASSLAPTGNTGELFF,-,TRBV5-4,TRBJ2-2
CASSQATRALVPPLHF,-,TRBV3-1,TRBJ1-6
CASSQGVGETQYF,-,TRBV9,TRBJ2-5
CASSPWTGGLSPLHF,TRBD1,TRBV7-6,TRBJ1-6
CASSTRTENYEQYF,-,TRBV7-8,TRBJ2-7
CASTPRDRNTGELFF,TRBD1,TRBV19,TRBJ2-2
CASTDRGGQPQHF,TRBD1,TRBV6-1,TRBJ1-5
CASSTFGDSSGNTIYF,-,TRBV5-1,TRBJ1-3
CASSPDPRNSPLHF,-,TRBV18,TRBJ1-6